This T cell receptor (beta chain) appears in the sequencing data of a study of post-analysis software for immune sequencing data. Regarding the study as a whole: A handful of TRBV segments (TRBV5-6, TRBV5-1 and TRBV20-1 among them) occurred more frequently in patients than in controls.

TCR beta cDNA libraries included unique molecular identifiers. Input of roughly 0.85 to 11 million T cells yielded a few hundred thousand cDNA molecules. Each CDR3 protein gets one entry after TCRdb re-called the PCR reads with MiXCR. The repertoire holds some 690,000 distinct CDR3 sequences, with less than 35% as singletons. This clonotype has a count of ten or more. Its antigen is not known. The CDR3 consists of 13 residues. The V and J ends lost 7 bases and 5 bases, in that order; junction bases with no gene match: 5. CDR1 and CDR2 from the germline V gene are MNHEY and SVGAGI. The chain couples TRBV6-5 to TRBJ2-1, with 7 bases fitting TRBD1. The sequencing sample was made of blood. The clonotype comes from a girl aged 10 to 17 with multiple sclerosis. In nucleotides, the CDR3 is TGTGCCAGCACTCGACAGGGAAACAATGAGCAGTTCTTC. It specifies CASTRQGNNEQFF.